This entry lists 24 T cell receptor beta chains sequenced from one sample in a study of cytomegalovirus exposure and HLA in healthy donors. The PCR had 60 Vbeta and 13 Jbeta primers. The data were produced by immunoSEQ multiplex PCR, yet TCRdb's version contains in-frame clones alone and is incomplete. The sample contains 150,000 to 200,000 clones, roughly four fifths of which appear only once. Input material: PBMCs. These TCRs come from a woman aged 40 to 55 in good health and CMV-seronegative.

This CDR3 reads CASSLAPGTGGATEAFF. DNA for the CDR3: TGCGCCAGCAGCTTGGCTCCCGGGACAGGGGGCGCGACTGAAGCTTTCTTT. The chain is built from TRBV5-1 and TRBJ1-1; 12 bases are shared with TRBD1. The CDR3 contains 17 residues. V shed 0 bases, J shed 5 bases, and the junction held 8 bases outside the gene matches. Germline CDR1 is SGHRS and CDR2 is YFSETQ.

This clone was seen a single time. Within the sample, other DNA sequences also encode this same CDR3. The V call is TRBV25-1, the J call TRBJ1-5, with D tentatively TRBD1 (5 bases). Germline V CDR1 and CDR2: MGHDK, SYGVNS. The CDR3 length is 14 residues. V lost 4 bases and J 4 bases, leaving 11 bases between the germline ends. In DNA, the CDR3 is TGTGCCAGCAGTGGTCCGGGGGGGAATCAGCCCCAGCATTTT. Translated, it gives CASSGPGGNQPQHF.

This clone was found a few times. The CDR3 DNA reads TGTGCCATCAGTGAGTCGCGGGCAGGGGCTAGGGTCTATGGCTACACCTTC. Encoded protein: CAISESRAGARVYGYTF. The genes are TRBV10-3 and TRBJ1-2, with D perhaps matching TRBD1 (6 bases). The length of the CDR3 is 17 residues. CDR1 and CDR2 from the germline V gene are ENHRY and SYGVKD. Trimming cost V 0 bases and J 4 bases, with 18 bases left between them.

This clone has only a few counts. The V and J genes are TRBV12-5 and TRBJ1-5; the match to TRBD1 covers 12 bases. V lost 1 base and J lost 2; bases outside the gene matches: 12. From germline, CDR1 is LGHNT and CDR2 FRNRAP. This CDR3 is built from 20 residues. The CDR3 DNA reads TGTGCTAGTGGTTTGGCCCTCGGGACAGGGGGCTTTAAAGGCAATCAGCCCCAGCATTTT. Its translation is CASGLALGTGGFKGNQPQHF.

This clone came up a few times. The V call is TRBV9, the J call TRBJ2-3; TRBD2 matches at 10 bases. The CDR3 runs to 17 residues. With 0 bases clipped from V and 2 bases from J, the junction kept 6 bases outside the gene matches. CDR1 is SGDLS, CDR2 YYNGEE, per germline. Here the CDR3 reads CASSVEFGTSATDTQYF. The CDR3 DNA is TGTGCCAGCAGCGTAGAGTTTGGGACTAGCGCCACAGATACGCAGTATTTT. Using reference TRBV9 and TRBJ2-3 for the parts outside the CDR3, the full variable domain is DSGVTQTPKHLITATGQRVTLRCSPRSGDLSVYWYQQSLDQGLQFLIQYYNGEERAKGNILERFSAQQFPDLHSELNLSSLELGDSALYFCASSVEFGTSATDTQYFGPGTRLTVL.

The CDR3, as DNA: TGTGCCACCAGCAACCGGGACAGGGGGAACTATGGCTACACCTTC. It yields the protein CATSNRDRGNYGYTF. V gene TRBV15 combines with J gene TRBJ1-2; 11 nucleotides agree with TRBD1. This CDR3 comprises 15 residues. From germline, CDR1 is LNHNV and CDR2 YYDKDF (reference sequence). Trimming removed 4 bases from V and 2 bases from J; junction bases left unmatched: 3.

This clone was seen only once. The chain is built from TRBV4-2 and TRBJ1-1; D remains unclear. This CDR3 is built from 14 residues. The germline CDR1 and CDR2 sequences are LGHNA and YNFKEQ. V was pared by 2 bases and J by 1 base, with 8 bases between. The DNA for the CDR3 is TGTGCCAGCAGCCAACTGCAGGAGAACACTGAAGCTTTCTTT. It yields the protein CASSQLQENTEAFF.

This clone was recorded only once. CDR3 sequence reads: CASSPETGGRLEAFF. CDR3 DNA: TGTGCCAGCTCACCAGAAACAGGGGGACGTCTTGAAGCTTTCTTT. The chain carries TRBV18 and TRBJ1-1; 8 positions match TRBD1. The junction had 9 bases not matched to a gene; V was cut back by 2 bases and J by 7 bases. CDR3 length: 15 residues. CDR1 and CDR2 from the germline V gene are KGHSH and LQKENI. Looking up the rest from reference TRBV18 and TRBJ1-1 gives the full variable domain: NAGVMQNPRHLVRRRGQEARLRCSPMKGHSHVYWYRQLPEEGLKFMVYLQKENIIDESGMPKERFSAEFPKEGPSILRIQQVVRGDSAAYFCASSPETGGRLEAFFGQGTRLTVV.

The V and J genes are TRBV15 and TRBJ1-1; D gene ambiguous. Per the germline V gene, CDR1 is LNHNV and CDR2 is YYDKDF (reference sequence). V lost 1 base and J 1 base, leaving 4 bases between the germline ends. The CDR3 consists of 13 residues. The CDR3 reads CATSRGQNTEAFF. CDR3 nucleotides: TGTGCCACCAGCAGAGGACAGAACACTGAAGCTTTCTTT.

CDR3 loop: CASSYRTSGSREQYF. The CDR3 nucleotides are TGTGCCAGCAGTTACCGGACTAGCGGGAGCCGAGAGCAGTACTTC. This rearrangement joins TRBV6-6 to TRBJ2-7, with 13 bases that match TRBD2. V lost 2 bases and J lost 7; bases outside the gene matches: 5. Germline V lookup: CDR1 MNHNY, CDR2 SVGAGI (reference sequence). This CDR3 has 15 amino acids.

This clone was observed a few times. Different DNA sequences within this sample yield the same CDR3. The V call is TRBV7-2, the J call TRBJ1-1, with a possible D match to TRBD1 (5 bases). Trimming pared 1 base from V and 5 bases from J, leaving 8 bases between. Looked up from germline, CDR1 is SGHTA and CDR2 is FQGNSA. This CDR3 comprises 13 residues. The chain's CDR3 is CASSLVPGTEAFF. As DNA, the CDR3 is TGTGCCAGCAGCTTAGTCCCAGGGACTGAAGCTTTCTTT.

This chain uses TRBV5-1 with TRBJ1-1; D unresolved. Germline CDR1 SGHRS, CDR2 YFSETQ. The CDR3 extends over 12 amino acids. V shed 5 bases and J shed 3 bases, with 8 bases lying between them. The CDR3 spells CASRRGDTEAFF. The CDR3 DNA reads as TGCGCCAGCAGACGGGGTGACACTGAAGCTTTCTTT.

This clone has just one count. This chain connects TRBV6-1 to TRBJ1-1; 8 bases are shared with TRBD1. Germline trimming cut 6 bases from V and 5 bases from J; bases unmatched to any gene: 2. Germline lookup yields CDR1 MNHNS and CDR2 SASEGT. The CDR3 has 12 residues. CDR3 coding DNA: TGTGCCAGCAGAACAGGGGGGACTGAAGCTTTCTTT. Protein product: CASRTGGTEAFF.

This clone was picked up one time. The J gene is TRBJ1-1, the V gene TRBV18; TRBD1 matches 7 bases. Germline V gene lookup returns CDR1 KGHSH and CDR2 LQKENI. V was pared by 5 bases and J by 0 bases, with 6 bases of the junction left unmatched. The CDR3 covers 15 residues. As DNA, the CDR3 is TGTGCCAGCTCAGGGGACAGCCAAATGAACACTGAAGCTTTCTTT. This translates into CASSGDSQMNTEAFF.

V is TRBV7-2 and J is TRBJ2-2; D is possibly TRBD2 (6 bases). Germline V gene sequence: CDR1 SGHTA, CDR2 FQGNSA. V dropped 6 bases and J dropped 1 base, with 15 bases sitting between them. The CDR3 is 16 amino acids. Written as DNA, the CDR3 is TGTGCCAGCAGTTCCCTCCCCGGGGGGAACACCGGGGAGCTGTTTTTT. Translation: CASSSLPGGNTGELFF.

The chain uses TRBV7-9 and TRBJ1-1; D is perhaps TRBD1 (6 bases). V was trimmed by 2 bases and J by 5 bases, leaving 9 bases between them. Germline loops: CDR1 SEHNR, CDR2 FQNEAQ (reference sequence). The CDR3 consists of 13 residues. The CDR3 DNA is TGTGCCAGCAGCTTAAACACAGGGACTGAAGCTTTCTTT. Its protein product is CASSLNTGTEAFF.

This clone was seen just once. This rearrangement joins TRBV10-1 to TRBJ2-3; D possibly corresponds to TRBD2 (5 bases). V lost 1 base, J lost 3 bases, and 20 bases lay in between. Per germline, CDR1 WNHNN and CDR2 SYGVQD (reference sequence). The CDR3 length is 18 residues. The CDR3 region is CASSECIFAVGETDTQYF. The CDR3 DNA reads TGCGCCAGCAGTGAGTGTATTTTTGCGGTGGGAGAGACAGATACGCAGTATTTT.

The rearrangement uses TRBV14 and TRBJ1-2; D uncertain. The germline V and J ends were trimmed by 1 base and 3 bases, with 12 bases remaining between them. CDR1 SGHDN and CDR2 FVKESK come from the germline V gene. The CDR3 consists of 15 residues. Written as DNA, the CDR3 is TGTGCCAGCAGCCAAGTGGCAGGCCTTGACTATGGCTACACCTTC. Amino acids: CASSQVAGLDYGYTF.

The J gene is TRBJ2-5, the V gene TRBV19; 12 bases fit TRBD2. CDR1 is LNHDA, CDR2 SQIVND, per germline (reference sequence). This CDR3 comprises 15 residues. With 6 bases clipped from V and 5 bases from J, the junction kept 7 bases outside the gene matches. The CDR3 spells CASSPGTSGSETQYF. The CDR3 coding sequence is TGTGCCAGTAGCCCAGGGACTAGCGGGTCGGAGACCCAGTACTTC.

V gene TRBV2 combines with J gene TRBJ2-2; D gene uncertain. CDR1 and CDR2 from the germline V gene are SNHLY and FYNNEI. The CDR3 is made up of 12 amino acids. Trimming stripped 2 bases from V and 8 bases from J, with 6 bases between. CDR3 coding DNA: TGTGCCAGCAGTGAATTGACAGGGGAGCTGTTTTTT. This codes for CASSELTGELFF.

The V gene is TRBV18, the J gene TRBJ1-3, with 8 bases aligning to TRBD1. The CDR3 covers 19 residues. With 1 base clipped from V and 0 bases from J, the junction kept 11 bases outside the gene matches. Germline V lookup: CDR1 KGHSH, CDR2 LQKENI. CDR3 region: CASSPRALGQEHSGNTIYF. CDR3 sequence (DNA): TGTGCCAGCTCACCACGAGCCCTGGGACAGGAACACTCTGGAAACACCATATATTTT.

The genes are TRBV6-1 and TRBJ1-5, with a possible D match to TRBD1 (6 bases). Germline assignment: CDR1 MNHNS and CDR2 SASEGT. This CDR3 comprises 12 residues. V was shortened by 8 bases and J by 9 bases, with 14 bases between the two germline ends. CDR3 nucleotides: TGTGCCAGCGTGGGGGCCCTTTGGCCCCAGCATTTT. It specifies CASVGALWPQHF.

The CDR3 nucleotides are TGTGCCAGCAGTGATGGGCCCAGCCCAGCTTTCTTT. This encodes CASSDGPSPAFF. The chain joins TRBV2 to TRBJ1-1; unclear D gene. This CDR3 has 12 amino acids. The V and J ends lost 3 bases and 10 bases respectively, with 12 bases between them. Per germline, CDR1 SNHLY and CDR2 FYNNEI.

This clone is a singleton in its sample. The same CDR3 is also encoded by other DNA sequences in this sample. DNA of the CDR3: TGTGCCAGTAGTATTACGGGGGGCAATCAGCCCCAGCATTTT. It translates to CASSITGGNQPQHF. V usage is TRBV19 and J usage is TRBJ1-5; possibly TRBD1 for D (5 bases). The CDR3 is 14 amino acids. V was pared by 3 bases and J by 2 bases, with 8 bases between. Germline V CDR1 and CDR2: LNHDA, SQIVND (reference sequence).